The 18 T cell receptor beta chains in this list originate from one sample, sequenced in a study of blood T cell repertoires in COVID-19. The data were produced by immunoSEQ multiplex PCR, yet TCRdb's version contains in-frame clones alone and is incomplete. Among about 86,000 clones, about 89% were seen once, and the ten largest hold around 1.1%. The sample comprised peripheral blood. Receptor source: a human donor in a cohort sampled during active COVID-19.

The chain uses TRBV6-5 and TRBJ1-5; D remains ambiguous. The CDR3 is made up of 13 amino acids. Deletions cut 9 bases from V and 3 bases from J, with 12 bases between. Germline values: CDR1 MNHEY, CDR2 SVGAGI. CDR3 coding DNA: TGTGCCAGTCGAGGGAGGAACAATCAGCCCCAGCATTTT. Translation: CASRGRNNQPQHF.

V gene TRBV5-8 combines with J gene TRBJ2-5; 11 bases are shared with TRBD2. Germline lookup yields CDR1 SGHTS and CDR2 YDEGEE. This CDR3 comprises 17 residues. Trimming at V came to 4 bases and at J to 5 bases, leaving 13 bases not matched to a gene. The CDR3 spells CASSPGLLAGERETQYF. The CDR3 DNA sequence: TGTGCCAGCAGCCCCGGCCTACTAGCGGGAGAGCGGGAGACCCAGTACTTC.

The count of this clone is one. CDR3 sequence: CASSRNEQFF. Here the CDR3 DNA reads TGTGCCAGCAGTAGAAATGAGCAGTTCTTC. The V gene is TRBV7-9, the J gene TRBJ2-1, with D unclear. V was shortened by 6 bases and J by 7 bases, with 4 bases between the two germline ends. Germline assignment: CDR1 SEHNR and CDR2 FQNEAQ (reference sequence). This CDR3 has 10 amino acids.

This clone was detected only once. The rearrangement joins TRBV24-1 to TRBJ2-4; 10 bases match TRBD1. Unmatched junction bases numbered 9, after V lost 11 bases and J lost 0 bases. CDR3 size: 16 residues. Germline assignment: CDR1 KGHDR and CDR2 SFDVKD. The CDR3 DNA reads TGTGCCAGGAGTCCCCGGGACAGGGGAGCCAAAAACATTCAGTACTTC. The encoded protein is CARSPRDRGAKNIQYF.

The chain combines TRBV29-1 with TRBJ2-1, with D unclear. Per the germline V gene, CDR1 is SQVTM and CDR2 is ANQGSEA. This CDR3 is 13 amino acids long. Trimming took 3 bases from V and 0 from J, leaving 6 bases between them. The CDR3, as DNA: TGCAGCGTTGACTGGAGCTCCTACAATGAGCAGTTCTTC. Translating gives CSVDWSSYNEQFF.

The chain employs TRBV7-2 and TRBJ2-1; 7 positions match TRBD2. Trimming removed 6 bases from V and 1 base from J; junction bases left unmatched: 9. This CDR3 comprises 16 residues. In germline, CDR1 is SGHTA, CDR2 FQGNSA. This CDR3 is CASRSQRGDSYNEQFF. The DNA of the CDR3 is TGTGCCAGCAGGTCTCAGCGGGGAGATTCCTACAATGAGCAGTTCTTC.

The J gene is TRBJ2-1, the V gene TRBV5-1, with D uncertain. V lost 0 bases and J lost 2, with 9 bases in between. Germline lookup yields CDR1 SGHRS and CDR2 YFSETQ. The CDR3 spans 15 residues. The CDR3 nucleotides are TGCGCCAGCAGCTTGGGTAGCTCTCCCTACAATGAGCAGTTCTTC. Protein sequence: CASSLGSSPYNEQFF.

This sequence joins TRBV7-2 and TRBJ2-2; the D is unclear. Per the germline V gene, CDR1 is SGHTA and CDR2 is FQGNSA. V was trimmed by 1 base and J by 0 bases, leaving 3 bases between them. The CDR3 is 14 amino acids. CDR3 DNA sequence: TGTGCCAGCAGCTTAGAGCCGAACACCGGGGAGCTGTTTTTT. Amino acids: CASSLEPNTGELFF.

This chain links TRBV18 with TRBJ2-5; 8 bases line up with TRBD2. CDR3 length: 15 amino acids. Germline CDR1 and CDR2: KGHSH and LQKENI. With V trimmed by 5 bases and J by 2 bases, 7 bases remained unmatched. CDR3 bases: TGTGCCAGCTCAGCCCTAGCGGGCCCGCAAGAGACCCAGTACTTC. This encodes CASSALAGPQETQYF.

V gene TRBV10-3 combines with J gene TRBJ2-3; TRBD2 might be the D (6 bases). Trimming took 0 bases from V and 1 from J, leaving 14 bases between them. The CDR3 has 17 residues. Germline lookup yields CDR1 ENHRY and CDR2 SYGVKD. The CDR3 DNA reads TGTGCCATCAGTGAGTCGATCGGAACGGGGGGCACAGATACGCAGTATTTT. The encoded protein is CAISESIGTGGTDTQYF.

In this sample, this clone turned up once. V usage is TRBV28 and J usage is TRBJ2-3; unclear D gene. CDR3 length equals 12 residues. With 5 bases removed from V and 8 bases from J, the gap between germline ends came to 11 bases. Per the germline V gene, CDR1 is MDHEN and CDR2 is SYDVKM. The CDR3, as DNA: TGTGCCAGCAGTCCCCCTCTGGCTACGCAGTATTTT. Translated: CASSPPLATQYF.

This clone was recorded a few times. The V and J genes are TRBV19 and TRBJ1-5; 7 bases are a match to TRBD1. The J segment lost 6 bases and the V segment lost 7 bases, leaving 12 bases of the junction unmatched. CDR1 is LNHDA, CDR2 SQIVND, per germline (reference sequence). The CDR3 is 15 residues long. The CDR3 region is CASTGRGQGGQPQHF. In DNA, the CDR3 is TGTGCCAGTACGGGAAGGGGGCAGGGCGGTCAGCCCCAGCATTTT.

This chain's CDR3 is CASSERADTQYF. In DNA, the CDR3 is TGTGCCAGCAGTGAACGGGCAGATACGCAGTATTTT. The V call is TRBV2, the J call TRBJ2-3; D remains unclear. V was trimmed by 2 bases and J by 4 bases, leaving 4 bases between them. Germline CDR1 and CDR2: SNHLY and FYNNEI. The CDR3 sequence is 12 residues long. The full variable domain, rest sourced from reference TRBV2 and TRBJ2-3, is EPEVTQTPSHQVTQMGQEVILRCVPISNHLYFYWYRQILGQKVEFLVSFYNNEISEKSEIFDDQFSVERPDGSNFTLKIRSTKLEDSAMYFCASSERADTQYFGPGTRLTVL.

The CDR3 DNA follows: TGTGCCAGCTCACTCCAGTCTGAAGCTTTCTTT. Residues: CASSLQSEAFF. The chain couples TRBV18 to TRBJ1-1; no firm D call. Germline V CDR1 and CDR2: KGHSH, LQKENI. The CDR3 consists of 11 residues. Trimming removed 4 bases at V and 6 bases at J, with 6 bases between.

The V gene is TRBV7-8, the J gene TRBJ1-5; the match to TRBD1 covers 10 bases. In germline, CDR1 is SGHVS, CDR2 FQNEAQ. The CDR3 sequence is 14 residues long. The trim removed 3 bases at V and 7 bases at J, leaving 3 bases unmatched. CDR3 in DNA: TGTGCCAGCAGCTTCGGACAGGGGGGCCAGCCCCAGCATTTT. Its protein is CASSFGQGGQPQHF.

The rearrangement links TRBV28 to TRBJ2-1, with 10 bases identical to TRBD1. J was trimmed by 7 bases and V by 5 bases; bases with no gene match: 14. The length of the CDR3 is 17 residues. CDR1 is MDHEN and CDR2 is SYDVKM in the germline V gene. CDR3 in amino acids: CASSPPTGGGGLNEQFF. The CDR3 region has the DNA TGTGCCAGCAGTCCTCCGACAGGGGGCGGCGGTTTGAATGAGCAGTTCTTC. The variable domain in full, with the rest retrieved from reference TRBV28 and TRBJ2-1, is DVKVTQSSRYLVKRTGEKVFLECVQDMDHENMFWYRQDPGLGLRLIYFSYDVKMKEKGDIPEGYSVSREKKERFSLILESASTNQTSMYLCASSPPTGGGGLNEQFFGPGTRLTVL.

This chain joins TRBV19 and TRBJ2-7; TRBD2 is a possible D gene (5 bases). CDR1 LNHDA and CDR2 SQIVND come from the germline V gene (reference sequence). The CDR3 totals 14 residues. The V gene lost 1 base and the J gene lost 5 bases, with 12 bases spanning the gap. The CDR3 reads CASSIGASTHEQYF. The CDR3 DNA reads TGTGCCAGTAGTATAGGGGCTAGCACCCACGAGCAGTACTTC.

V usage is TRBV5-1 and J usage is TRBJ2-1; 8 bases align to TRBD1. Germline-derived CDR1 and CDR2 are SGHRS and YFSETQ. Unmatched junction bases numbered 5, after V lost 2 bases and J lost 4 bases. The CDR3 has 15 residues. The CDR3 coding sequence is TGCGCCAGCAGCTTCATCGACAGGGGATACAATGAGCAGTTCTTC. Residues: CASSFIDRGYNEQFF.